These 19 T cell receptor beta chains originate from one sample sequenced in a study of CD8 T cells in ankylosing spondylitis. Overall study findings and caveats: One TCR beta motif, made up of fewer than 10 highly homologous variants, appeared characteristic of ankylosing spondylitis blood.

These TCRs are of unknown antigen specificity. TCRdb fed the 5' RACE reads into MiXCR, producing one record per CDR3 protein. The sample carries 130,000 or so distinct CDR3 sequences, 17% recorded once. Sequenced input: blood, either unsorted or a sorted T cell fraction (not recorded which). Receptors originate from a male donor with ankylosing spondylitis.

This clonotype was detected a few times. The chain has TRBV29-1 and TRBJ2-1; D may be TRBD2 (8 bases). There are 17 residues in the CDR3. The germline V gene has CDR1 SQVTM and CDR2 ANQGSEA. The V gene lost 6 bases and the J gene lost 6 bases, with 27 bases spanning the gap. CDR3 protein: CSVLGDSGGYTSNEQFF. The CDR3, as DNA: TGCAGCGTCCTGGGGGACAGCGGGGGATATACGAGCAATGAGCAGTTCTTC.

This clonotype was detected only a few times. The CDR3 protein is CASSPFRGIEAFF. CDR3 DNA: TGTGCCAGCAGCCCCTTCAGGGGGATTGAAGCTTTCTTT. This rearrangement joins TRBV3-1 to TRBJ1-1; 7 bases line up with TRBD1. The CDR3 extends over 13 amino acids. Germline V gene data show CDR1 as LGHDT and CDR2 as YNNKEL (reference sequence). V lost 4 bases, J lost 7 bases, and 6 bases stayed unmatched.

This sequence joins TRBV7-6 and TRBJ2-1, with D perhaps TRBD1 or TRBD2 (5 bases each). Trimming removed 4 bases from V and 8 bases from J, with 18 bases in between. This CDR3 is built from 15 residues. Looked up from germline, CDR1 is SGHVS and CDR2 is FNYEAQ. Here the CDR3 reads CASSSGAGWGDEQFF. The CDR3 coding sequence is TGTGCCAGCAGCTCCGGCGCAGGGTGGGGAGATGAGCAGTTCTTC.

This chain joins TRBV27 and TRBJ2-1; a weak D match, TRBD1 (5 bases). CDR1 is MNHEY, CDR2 SMNVEV, per germline (reference sequence). CDR3 length: 16 residues. V was clipped by 0 bases and J by 10 bases, with 19 bases between them. This chain's CDR3 is CASSLSSGGALQEQFF. CDR3 in DNA: TGTGCCAGCAGTTTATCGTCTGGTGGGGCCTTACAAGAGCAGTTCTTC.

This clonotype was detected a few times. The chain is built from TRBV29-1 and TRBJ1-5; weak D call: TRBD1 (6 bases). CDR3 length equals 15 residues. Germline V gene data show CDR1 as SQVTM and CDR2 as ANQGSEA. Trimming took 5 bases from V and 0 from J, leaving 14 bases between them. The CDR3 reads CSVLDSRYSNQPQHF. As DNA, the CDR3 is TGCAGCGTTCTGGACAGCCGTTATAGCAATCAGCCCCAGCATTTT.

The rearrangement links TRBV6-2 or TRBV6-3 to TRBJ1-2, with D tentatively TRBD1 (6 bases). The CDR3 covers 13 residues. V dropped 2 bases and J dropped 5 bases, with 9 bases sitting between them. Per the germline V gene, CDR1 is MNHEY and CDR2 is SVGEGT. The CDR3 is CASSYGQLYGYTF. CDR3 coding DNA: TGTGCCAGCAGTTACGGACAGCTGTATGGCTACACCTTC.

This clonotype has more than one count but fewer than ten. The rearrangement links TRBV4-3 to TRBJ2-1; TRBD2 agrees at 10 bases. Germline V gene sequence: CDR1 LGHNA, CDR2 YSLEER. The CDR3 loop spans 16 amino acids. Trimming at V came to 2 bases and at J to 7 bases, leaving 8 bases not matched to a gene. CDR3 bases: TGCGCCAGCAGCCAATTTCGTAGGACTAGCGGAAATGAGCAGTTCTTC. Translated: CASSQFRRTSGNEQFF.

This chain links TRBV30 with TRBJ2-1, with D perhaps TRBD1 (5 bases). CDR3 length: 15 residues. Trimming stripped 8 bases from V and 0 bases from J, with 17 bases between. Germline loops: CDR1 GTSNPN, CDR2 SVGIG (reference sequence). The CDR3 region is CALEEGASSYNEQFF. In DNA form, the CDR3 reads TGTGCCCTCGAAGAAGGGGCGAGCTCCTACAATGAGCAGTTCTTC.

This clonotype was counted between two and nine times. The chain employs TRBV20-1 and TRBJ2-1; weak D call: TRBD2 (5 bases). The CDR3 length is 14 residues. Germline V CDR1 and CDR2: DFQATT, SNEGSKA (reference sequence). V lost 5 bases and J lost 4, with 15 bases in between. The CDR3 sequence: CSALSGVGYNEQFF. The CDR3 bases are TGCAGTGCTCTGAGCGGAGTGGGTTACAATGAGCAGTTCTTC.

The J gene is TRBJ2-7, the V gene TRBV6-2 or TRBV6-3; D possibly uses TRBD1 or TRBD2 (5 bases each). Trimming shortened V by 3 bases and J by 5 bases, and 20 bases separated the two germline ends. This CDR3 region has 16 residues. Germline loops: CDR1 MNHEY, CDR2 SVGEGT. The CDR3 DNA follows: TGTGCCAGCAGTTATTGGATGGGGGACCGTTATGACGAGCAGTACTTC. Protein product: CASSYWMGDRYDEQYF.

The V and J genes are TRBV4-3 and TRBJ2-3, with D perhaps TRBD2 (6 bases). This CDR3 has 16 amino acids. Deletions cut 0 bases from V and 4 bases from J, with 14 bases between. Germline V gene lookup returns CDR1 LGHNA and CDR2 YSLEER. CDR3 DNA sequence: TGCGCCAGCAGCCAAGATCGGACGGGAGCTGCAGATACGCAGTATTTT. Protein: CASSQDRTGAADTQYF.

This clonotype was seen more than once but under ten times. The CDR3 bases are TGTGCCAGCGTGGCACTCAGAGCGGGCGAGCAGTACTTC. It yields the protein CASVALRAGEQYF. The chain carries TRBV27 and TRBJ2-7; maybe TRBD2 (6 bases). The CDR3 is 13 residues long. CDR1 and CDR2 (germline): MNHEY, SMNVEV (reference sequence). V lost 8 bases and J 6 bases, leaving 17 bases between the germline ends.

The table lists this clonotype with a few counts. The gene calls are TRBV14 and TRBJ1-1, with a possible D match to TRBD1 (5 bases). The CDR3 length is 16 residues. Germline values: CDR1 SGHDN, CDR2 FVKESK. Trimming took 1 base from V and 4 from J, leaving 16 bases between them. The CDR3 is CASSQAAGGGGTEAFF. CDR3 bases: TGTGCCAGCAGCCAAGCCGCGGGGGGGGGTGGCACTGAAGCTTTCTTT. The variable domain in full, completed from reference TRBV14 and TRBJ1-1, reads EAGVTQFPSHSVIEKGQTVTLRCDPISGHDNLYWYRRVMGKEIKFLLHFVKESKQDESGMPNNRFLAERTGGTYSTLKVQPAELEDSGVYFCASSQAAGGGGTEAFFGQGTRLTVV.

This clonotype appeared a few times. The CDR3 DNA reads TGTGCCAGCAGACCAGACAGGGGGCTCTACAATGAGCAGTTCTTC. It is translated as CASRPDRGLYNEQFF. V and J are TRBV7-9 and TRBJ2-1, with 10 positions matching TRBD1. The CDR3 runs to 15 residues. With 6 bases clipped from V and 3 bases from J, the junction kept 5 bases outside the gene matches. Germline assignment: CDR1 SEHNR and CDR2 FQNEAQ (reference sequence).

CDR3 region: CASSFIGAGSSYEQYF. The DNA of the CDR3 is TGTGCCAGCAGCTTTATCGGGGCGGGATCCTCCTACGAGCAGTACTTC. The V and J genes are TRBV7-9 and TRBJ2-7, with D possibly matching TRBD2 (6 bases). Deletions cut 3 bases from V and 0 bases from J, with 15 bases between. CDR1 SEHNR and CDR2 FQNEAQ come from the germline V gene (reference sequence). The CDR3 has 16 amino acids.

The chain recombines TRBV7-8 with TRBJ1-4, with unresolved D. This CDR3 has 15 residues. The V end was cut by 5 bases, the J end by 0 bases, with 10 bases between. In germline, CDR1 is SGHVS, CDR2 FQNEAQ. The CDR3 nucleotides are TGTGCCAGCAGCCCTGACATAGCAACTAATGAAAAACTGTTTTTT. Translation gives CASSPDIATNEKLFF.

This clonotype was counted only a few times. V gene TRBV5-1 combines with J gene TRBJ1-2; 7 bases match TRBD1. The length of the CDR3 is 13 residues. After removal of 3 bases from V and 2 bases from J, the junction contained 1 base not matched to a gene. The V gene's germline CDR1 is SGHRS and CDR2 YFSETQ. The CDR3 coding sequence is TGCGCCAGCAGCTCGGGACAGAACTATGGCTACACCTTC. Amino acids: CASSSGQNYGYTF.

This clonotype was counted between two and nine times. V is TRBV29-1 and J is TRBJ2-7, with TRBD2 matching 11 bases. The trim removed 3 bases at V and 5 bases at J, leaving 3 bases unmatched. In germline, CDR1 is SQVTM, CDR2 ANQGSEA. This CDR3 has 13 amino acids. The CDR3 loop is CSVETSGIHEQYF. For the CDR3, the DNA is TGCAGCGTTGAGACTAGCGGGATCCACGAGCAGTACTTC.

This clonotype was detected ten times or more. This chain connects TRBV4-3 to TRBJ2-2, with TRBD2 matching over 8 bases. Germline assignment: CDR1 LGHNA and CDR2 YSLEER. The CDR3 sequence is 16 residues long. With 1 base clipped from V and 4 bases from J, the junction kept 5 bases outside the gene matches. CDR3 amino acids: CASSQGTSRSTGELFF. The CDR3 nucleotides read TGCGCCAGCAGCCAAGGGACTAGCCGAAGCACCGGGGAGCTGTTTTTT.